What follows are 19 T cell receptor beta chains derived from one specimen sequenced in a study of cytomegalovirus exposure and HLA in healthy donors. Primers: 60 Vbeta forward and 13 Jbeta reverse. The table came from immunoSEQ multiplex PCR; TCRdb's copy has only in-frame clones and leaves some out. The sample lists fewer than 150,000 clones; about 16% were seen once. Sequenced material: PBMCs. All receptors come from a woman aged 18 to 35 in good health and CMV-seronegative.

This clone has only a few counts. This same CDR3 is encoded by further DNA sequences in the sample. This chain uses TRBV7-9 with TRBJ1-2; weak D call: TRBD1 (6 bases). CDR3 length: 12 amino acids. V lost 5 bases and J lost 4, with 8 bases in between. CDR1 and CDR2 from the germline V gene are SEHNR and FQNEAQ (reference sequence). This CDR3 is CASSPGAYGYTF. CDR3 sequence (DNA): TGTGCCAGCAGCCCAGGGGCCTATGGCTACACCTTC.

This clone was counted between two and nine times. V gene TRBV6-1 combines with J gene TRBJ2-3, with 8 bases matching TRBD1. V lost 4 bases, J lost 2 bases, and 8 bases stayed unmatched. This CDR3 region has 16 residues. CDR1 and CDR2 (germline): MNHNS, SASEGT. The CDR3 reads CASSAGQGLHTDTQYF. CDR3 DNA sequence: TGTGCCAGCAGTGCCGGACAGGGACTCCACACAGATACGCAGTATTTT.

This clone has just a few counts. The J gene is TRBJ2-3, the V gene TRBV27; the match to TRBD1 covers 7 bases. The CDR3 is made up of 13 amino acids. After removal of 8 bases from V and 0 bases from J, the junction contained 2 bases not matched to a gene. Germline lookup yields CDR1 MNHEY and CDR2 SMNVEV (reference sequence). The CDR3 bases are TGTGCCAGCCGGGACAGTAGCACAGATACGCAGTATTTT. Its protein is CASRDSSTDTQYF.

This clone turned up a few times. This chain links TRBV7-3 with TRBJ2-1, with TRBD2 matching 10 bases. CDR3 length: 15 residues. Germline trimming cut 5 bases from V and 5 bases from J; bases unmatched to any gene: 6. Germline V gene lookup returns CDR1 SGHTA and CDR2 FQGTGA. The CDR3 sequence is CASSLSGGNHNEQFF. The CDR3 DNA is TGTGCCAGCAGCCTTAGCGGGGGGAACCACAATGAGCAGTTCTTC.

J is TRBJ2-7 and V is TRBV7-9; 10 bases are shared with TRBD1. This CDR3 has 15 amino acids. With 5 bases clipped from V and 5 bases from J, the junction kept 9 bases outside the gene matches. Germline V gene lookup returns CDR1 SEHNR and CDR2 FQNEAQ (reference sequence). The CDR3 DNA sequence: TGTGCCAGCAGCCACCGGGACAGGGGCACCCACGAGCAGTACTTC. Translating gives CASSHRDRGTHEQYF.

This clone has a handful of counts. This chain links TRBV28 with TRBJ2-5; TRBD1 matches 11 bases. Germline V lookup: CDR1 MDHEN, CDR2 SYDVKM. Trimming removed 6 bases from V and 2 bases from J; junction bases left unmatched: 5. The CDR3 has 15 residues. The CDR3 spells CASSRDRGKQETQYF. DNA for the CDR3: TGTGCCAGCAGCCGGGACAGGGGGAAACAAGAGACCCAGTACTTC.

The table lists this clone with a few counts. The J gene is TRBJ2-3, the V gene TRBV2; 10 nucleotides line up with TRBD2. The CDR3 covers 14 residues. CDR1 is SNHLY and CDR2 is FYNNEI in the germline V gene. Trimming cost V 7 bases and J 5 bases; bases outside gene matches: 6. DNA of the CDR3: TGTGCCAGCACTCTAGCGGGGGTGGAAGATACGCAGTATTTT. It yields the protein CASTLAGVEDTQYF.

The CDR3 sequence: CASSIQPGTGANEQFF. CDR3 sequence (DNA): TGTGCCAGCAGCATCCAACCCGGGACAGGGGCGAATGAGCAGTTCTTC. The chain is built from TRBV4-2 and TRBJ2-1; 10 bases are shared with TRBD1. Trimming cost V 5 bases and J 7 bases; bases outside gene matches: 11. CDR1 is LGHNA, CDR2 YNFKEQ, per germline. The CDR3 length is 16 residues.

This clone was picked up many times. The rearrangement links TRBV28 to TRBJ2-5; 10 bases are a match to TRBD1. The CDR3 has 15 amino acids. Germline-derived CDR1 and CDR2 are MDHEN and SYDVKM. The junction had 1 base not matched to a gene; V was cut back by 2 bases and J by 1 base. The CDR3 DNA reads TGTGCCAGCAGTTTAGGGACAGGGGTCCAAGAGACCCAGTACTTC. Amino acid sequence: CASSLGTGVQETQYF.

The chain links TRBV7-8 to TRBJ2-7; 9 nucleotides align to TRBD2. The germline gives CDR1 SGHVS, CDR2 FQNEAQ. Losses at the gene ends were 5 bases for V and 4 bases for J; bases not matched to a gene: 9. The CDR3 is 15 amino acids. The CDR3 here is CASSLPASGVYEQYF. CDR3 nucleotide sequence: TGTGCCAGCAGCCTGCCTGCTAGCGGGGTTTACGAGCAGTACTTC.

This clone has only a few counts. V gene TRBV30 combines with J gene TRBJ2-7; the D gene is possibly TRBD2 (5 bases). V was pared by 3 bases and J by 7 bases, with 16 bases between. CDR3 size: 13 residues. Germline-derived CDR1 and CDR2 are GTSNPN and SVGIG (reference sequence). DNA for the CDR3: TGTGCCTGGAGCCAGAACTGGAGGCTGGAGCAGTACTTC. Translating gives CAWSQNWRLEQYF.

This clone was recorded a few times. This sequence joins TRBV28 and TRBJ1-4; 9 bases map to TRBD1. V trimming: 2 bases; J trimming: 3 bases; junction bases outside the gene matches: 7. The CDR3 length is 17 residues. Germline CDR1 and CDR2: MDHEN and SYDVKM. Written as DNA, the CDR3 is TGTGCCAGCAGTTTACGGGGGACAGGGAGGTCTAATGAAAAACTGTTTTTT. This gives the protein CASSLRGTGRSNEKLFF. Combining the CDR3 with reference TRBV28 and TRBJ1-4 gives the whole variable domain DVKVTQSSRYLVKRTGEKVFLECVQDMDHENMFWYRQDPGLGLRLIYFSYDVKMKEKGDIPEGYSVSREKKERFSLILESASTNQTSMYLCASSLRGTGRSNEKLFFGSGTQLSVL.

The chain employs TRBV30 and TRBJ1-1; no clear D gene. Germline CDR1 reads GTSNPN; CDR2 reads SVGIG (reference sequence). V was pared by 2 bases and J by 2 bases, with 9 bases between. There are 13 residues in the CDR3. The CDR3 nucleotides read TGTGCCTGGAGTAGGAACAGTAACACTGAAGCTTTCTTT. Translating it yields CAWSRNSNTEAFF.

For this clone: This sample also contains other DNA sequences that code for the same CDR3. The chain has TRBV7-6 and TRBJ1-2, with TRBD1 identical over 9 bases. The CDR3 totals 13 residues. Per germline, CDR1 SGHVS and CDR2 FNYEAQ. With V trimmed by 5 bases and J by 5 bases, 3 bases remained unmatched. The chain's CDR3 is CASSPQGAYGYTF. The CDR3 region has the DNA TGTGCCAGCAGCCCACAGGGGGCTTATGGCTACACCTTC.

This clone was detected only a few times. This chain links TRBV4-1 with TRBJ2-7, with TRBD2 identical over 12 bases. Germline loops: CDR1 MGHRA, CDR2 YSYEKL. The ends lost 1 base at V and 3 bases at J; junction bases unmatched: 1. The CDR3 has 15 residues. The CDR3 DNA sequence: TGCGCCAGCAGCCAAGCGACTAGCGGGAGCTACGAGCAGTACTTC. The encoded protein is CASSQATSGSYEQYF.

V is TRBV25-1 and J is TRBJ1-4, with D tentatively TRBD1 (6 bases). From germline, CDR1 is MGHDK and CDR2 SYGVNS. The CDR3 is 13 amino acids. Between the trimmed V and J ends, which lost 8 bases and 7 bases, there was a span of 14 bases. The CDR3 DNA reads TGTGCCAGCGAGGGGGGGCGGTTTGAAAAACTGTTTTTT. Translating gives CASEGGRFEKLFF. The entire variable domain, with the rest obtained from reference TRBV25-1 and TRBJ1-4, is as follows: EADIYQTPRYLVIGTGKKITLECSQTMGHDKMYWYQQDPGMELHLIHYSYGVNSTEKGDLSSESTVSRIRTEHFPLTLESARPSHTSQYLCASEGGRFEKLFFGSGTQLSVL.

The table lists this clone with a few counts. CDR3 amino acids: CASSPGVNNYGYTF. As DNA, the CDR3 is TGTGCCAGCAGCCCCGGTGTCAATAACTATGGCTACACCTTC. The chain employs TRBV7-8 and TRBJ1-2; unclear D gene. Germline V gene data show CDR1 as SGHVS and CDR2 as FQNEAQ. V lost 5 bases to trimming and J lost 1 base, with 11 bases between them. This CDR3 spans 14 amino acids.

Only a few counts were recorded for this clone. This rearrangement joins TRBV29-1 to TRBJ1-1; no clear D. The CDR3 extends over 14 amino acids. The V and J ends lost 1 base and 0 bases respectively, with 9 bases between them. Germline V gives CDR1 SQVTM, CDR2 ANQGSEA. In DNA form, the CDR3 reads TGCAGCGTTGAAGGGCTGCGGGTGAACACTGAAGCTTTCTTT. It is translated as CSVEGLRVNTEAFF.

The V gene is TRBV4-2, the J gene TRBJ1-5; 7 nucleotides match TRBD1. The CDR3 runs 15 residues. Germline V gene data show CDR1 as LGHNA and CDR2 as YNFKEQ. With V trimmed by 1 base and J by 3 bases, 3 bases remained unmatched. CDR3 sequence reads: CASSQGQGDNQPQHF. DNA of the CDR3: TGTGCCAGCAGCCAAGGCCAGGGGGACAATCAGCCCCAGCATTTT.